The 8 T cell receptor beta chains below were found in one sample sequenced in a study of cytomegalovirus exposure and HLA in healthy donors. Profiling relied on immunoSEQ multiplex PCR, and the TCRdb table lists in-frame clones only, not all of them. The sample holds more than 100,000 clones; about nine tenths are singletons and the top ten take 1.4% to 1.5%. Sequenced sample: PBMCs. The source is a man aged 25 to 40 in good health and CMV-seronegative.

The V call is TRBV11-3, the J call TRBJ2-5, with D possibly TRBD2 on 6 matching bases. Deletions cut 4 bases from V and 3 bases from J, with 18 bases between. The CDR3 extends over 16 amino acids. Germline loops: CDR1 SGHNT, CDR2 YENEEA. The CDR3 is CASSWPGSSVEETQYF. CDR3 bases: TGTGCCAGCAGCTGGCCGGGGTCTAGCGTAGAAGAGACCCAGTACTTC.

The chain combines TRBV29-1 with TRBJ2-7; possibly TRBD1 for D (5 bases). Trimming removed 7 bases at V and 0 bases at J, with 10 bases between. The germline gives CDR1 SQVTM, CDR2 ANQGSEA. The length of the CDR3 is 12 residues. The CDR3 here is CSAYRFSYEQYF. CDR3 sequence (DNA): TGCAGCGCCTACAGGTTCTCCTACGAGCAGTACTTC.

This clone has a single count. The V gene is TRBV7-6, the J gene TRBJ1-1, with D possibly TRBD1 on 5 matching bases. The CDR3 totals 16 residues. CDR1 is SGHVS, CDR2 FNYEAQ, per germline. V shed 2 bases and J shed 3 bases, with 16 bases lying between them. CDR3 loop: CASSLRGRGWDTEAFF. CDR3 sequence (DNA): TGTGCCAGCAGCTTAAGAGGTAGGGGTTGGGACACTGAAGCTTTCTTT.

This chain links TRBV7-3 with TRBJ2-3, with D possibly TRBD2 on 5 matching bases. From germline, CDR1 is SGHTA and CDR2 FQGTGA. The length of the CDR3 is 14 residues. Trimming shortened V by 3 bases and J by 7 bases, and 14 bases separated the two germline ends. The CDR3: CASSLRVQENTQYF. DNA for the CDR3: TGTGCCAGCAGCTTGCGGGTGCAGGAAAATACGCAGTATTTT.

The chain combines TRBV7-9 with TRBJ1-2, with 7 bases lining up with TRBD1. Germline V gene lookup returns CDR1 SEHNR and CDR2 FQNEAQ (reference sequence). The V segment lost 5 bases and the J segment 1 base; nucleotides outside the gene matches: 7. The CDR3 loop spans 15 amino acids. The CDR3 protein is CASSLGTDFNYGYTF. The CDR3 coding sequence is TGTGCCAGCAGCCTAGGGACAGACTTTAACTATGGCTACACCTTC.

The V and J genes are TRBV19 and TRBJ2-3, with TRBD1 matching over 9 bases. The CDR3 totals 19 residues. CDR1 is LNHDA and CDR2 is SQIVND in the germline V gene (reference sequence). Unmatched junction bases numbered 16, after V lost 4 bases and J lost 2 bases. The CDR3 coding sequence is TGTGCCAGTAGTAGGGGGGTTGGTGCGGGACAGGGATACACAGATACGCAGTATTTT. It yields the protein CASSRGVGAGQGYTDTQYF.

CDR3 DNA sequence: TGTGCCAGCAGCTCCCCGGGACACCCTGAAGCTTTCTTT. This codes for CASSSPGHPEAFF. V is TRBV7-9 and J is TRBJ1-1; D might be TRBD1 (6 bases). Germline CDR1 and CDR2: SEHNR and FQNEAQ (reference sequence). This CDR3 spans 13 amino acids. V lost 4 bases to trimming and J lost 6 bases, with 12 bases between them.

The J gene is TRBJ1-5, the V gene TRBV18, with 7 positions matching TRBD1. From germline, CDR1 is KGHSH and CDR2 LQKENI. Trimming at V came to 3 bases and at J to 4 bases, leaving 6 bases not matched to a gene. This CDR3 spans 15 amino acids. DNA of the CDR3: TGTGCCAGCTCACCGACACAGGGGAAAAATCAGCCCCAGCATTTT. Translation: CASSPTQGKNQPQHF.